This T cell receptor beta chain derives from a study of blood T cell repertoires in COVID-19. Data came from immunoSEQ multiplex PCR; TCRdb stores just in-frame clones and leaves some out. Of 300,000 to 400,000 clones listed, 70% to 90% are singletons. The CDR3 loop spans 12 amino acids. V was trimmed by 0 bases and J by 10 bases, leaving 9 bases between them. Germline V gene data show CDR1 as MRHNA and CDR2 as SNTAGT. This receptor was obtained from a woman between 18 and 29 years old who had recovered from COVID-19. The gene calls are TRBV6-4 and TRBJ1-1; D may be TRBD1 (5 bases). Sequenced: PBMCs or T cells enriched from blood (not recorded which). Here the CDR3 reads CASSDSPGIAFF. The CDR3 bases are TGTGCCAGCAGTGACTCCCCAGGGATAGCTTTCTTT.